This note documents a single T cell receptor (beta chain) sequence. The antigen is undetermined. The length of the CDR3 is 12 residues. With 9 bases removed from V and 4 bases from J, the gap between germline ends came to 8 bases. CDR1 is KGHDR and CDR2 is SFDVKD in the germline V gene. The record originates from a study of early T cells in non-severe SARS-CoV-2 infection. Study context: Bulk RNA from unsorted whole blood was sequenced; chains were unpaired. Findings and caveats of the study: VDJdb-based matching was biased toward anti-spike CD8 responses and missed private and CD4 specificities.

Separate cDNA molecules each had unique molecular identifiers attached to them. MiXCR was run by TCRdb on the 5' RACE reads, yielding one entry per CDR3 protein. The sample has about 58,000 distinct CDR3 sequences, under 15% seen once. The gene calls are TRBV24-1 and TRBJ1-4, with D hard to call. This sequence was found in an adult who was a healthcare worker with PCR-confirmed SARS-CoV-2 infection or an uninfected control (not recorded which). Sample: whole blood. The CDR3 sequence is CATQGNNEKLFF. In DNA, the CDR3 is TGTGCCACCCAAGGAAATAATGAAAAACTGTTTTTT.